The clone carrying this T cell receptor beta chain was recorded a few times. What it binds is unknown. The source of the sample is a study of T-cell reconstitution after alpha-beta-depleted transplantation in children. Notes on the study in general: Recipient T cells and thymic progenitors that survived gave rise to the high TCRbeta diversity observed at day 60 in some patients. T-cell counts and diversity at one year post-transplant came mainly from newly produced T cells. Reported findings indicate that, about two months after transplant, alpha-beta T cells came from several hundred expanded clones, which were derived from non-depleted graft cells.

During its preparation, the TCRbeta library received unique molecular identifiers. TCRdb re-called the PCR reads with MiXCR, one entry per CDR3 protein. The sample holds roughly 490,000 distinct CDR3 sequences, roughly 10% seen once. The TCR originated in a female patient younger than 10 who had a stem cell transplant for aplastic anemia, so the T cells may come from the graft donor. The source material was PBMCs, mostly from graft donor cells, sampled 180 days after TCRalphabeta/CD19-depleted stem cell transplant.

The CDR3 coding sequence is TGTGCCAGCAGCCCACGGGACCACCTAGACTATGGCTACACCTTC. Its protein product is CASSPRDHLDYGYTF. This rearrangement joins TRBV7-8 to TRBJ1-2, with a tentative D call TRBD1 (5 bases). The CDR3 consists of 15 residues. Germline V gene sequence: CDR1 SGHVS, CDR2 FQNEAQ. The ends were cut back, 5 bases at V and 3 bases at J, with 16 bases in the middle.